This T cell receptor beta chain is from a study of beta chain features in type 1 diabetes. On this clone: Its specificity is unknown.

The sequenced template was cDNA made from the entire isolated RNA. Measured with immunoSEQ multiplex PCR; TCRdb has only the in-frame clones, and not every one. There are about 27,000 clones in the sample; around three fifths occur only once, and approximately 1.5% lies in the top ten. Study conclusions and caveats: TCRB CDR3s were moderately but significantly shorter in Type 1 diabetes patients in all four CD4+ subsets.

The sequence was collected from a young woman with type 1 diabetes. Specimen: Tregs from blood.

The CDR3 DNA reads TGTGCCAGCAGCACCAGACTAGCGGAAGAGACCCAGTACTTC. It encodes CASSTRLAEETQYF. The chain combines TRBV7-2 with TRBJ2-5, with 9 bases matching TRBD2. Germline V gives CDR1 SGHTA, CDR2 FQGNSA. Trimming took 5 bases from V and 3 from J; bases not matched to a gene: 4. The CDR3 is 14 amino acids. Full variable domain (outside the CDR3, taken from reference TRBV7-2 and TRBJ2-5): GAGVSQSPSNKVTEKGKDVELRCDPISGHTALYWYRQSLGQGLEFLIYFQGNSAPDKSGLPSDRFSAERTGGSVSTLTIQRTQQEDSAVYLCASSTRLAEETQYFGPGTRLLVL.